This T cell receptor (beta chain) was sequenced in a study of blood T cells in healthy people across ages. Using a J-beta primer mix together with a sample-barcoded 5' primer, a second PCR was run for roughly 7 to 11 cycles. In TCRdb, the 5' RACE reads were re-called with MiXCR into one record per CDR3 protein. The sample includes about 830,000 distinct CDR3 sequences, around two thirds of them seen just once. Details on this clonotype: Its antigen is as yet unknown.

Study-wide results and caveats: Roughly linear age-related decline in beta diversity appeared, significant by age approximately 43. Estimated diversity that came from one million T cells was considered an underestimate. Strong correlation was found linking TCR beta diversity to naive T cell percentage.

Trimming took 4 bases from V and 7 from J; bases not matched to a gene: 3. CDR1 is SGHAT, CDR2 FQNNGV, per germline. This CDR3 spans 14 amino acids. The TCR comes from a man aged 25 to 40 in good health. The chain is built from TRBV11-2 and TRBJ1-6, with 8 bases identical to TRBD1. The sample was blood. CDR3 DNA: TGTGCCAGCAGCTCGACAGGGGAAAATTCACCCCTCCACTTT. It translates to CASSSTGENSPLHF.